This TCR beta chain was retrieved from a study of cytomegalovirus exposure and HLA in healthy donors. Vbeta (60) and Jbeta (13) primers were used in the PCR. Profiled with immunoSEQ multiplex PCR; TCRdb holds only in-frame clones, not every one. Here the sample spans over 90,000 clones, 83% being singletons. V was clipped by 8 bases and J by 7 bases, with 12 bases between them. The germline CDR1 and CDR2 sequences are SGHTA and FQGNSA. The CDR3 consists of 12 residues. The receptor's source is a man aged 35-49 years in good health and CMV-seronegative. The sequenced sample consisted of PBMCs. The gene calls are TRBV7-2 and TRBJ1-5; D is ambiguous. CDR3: CASSPRGQPQHF. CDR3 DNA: TGTGCCAGCTCACCTCGAGGGCAGCCCCAGCATTTT. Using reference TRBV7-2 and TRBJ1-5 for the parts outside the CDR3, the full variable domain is GAGVSQSPSNKVTEKGKDVELRCDPISGHTALYWYRQSLGQGLEFLIYFQGNSAPDKSGLPSDRFSAERTGGSVSTLTIQRTQQEDSAVYLCASSPRGQPQHFGDGTRLSIL.